A single T cell receptor beta chain is shown here with its context. The V gene end was trimmed by 0 bases and the J gene end by 4 bases; junction bases not matched to a gene: 3. The CDR3 runs to 14 residues. Germline CDR1 SGHTS, CDR2 YDEGEE. Per the original data handling: Estimates of nucleated cell counts were drawn from the amplification of reference gene primers. Using immunoSEQ multiplex PCR, the repertoire was profiled, and TCRdb retains in-frame clones only, with some absent. The D gene and trimming were derived from the DNA, and the V and J assignments and clone size from that table. Here the sample spans fewer than 200,000 clones, over 80% being singletons. A Seattle source enrolled patients during active infection and followed them longitudinally. The sample originates from a study of blood T cell repertoires in COVID-19. Study summary: Researchers got acute and convalescent COVID-19 samples from the United States, Italy and Spain. PBMCs, B-cell-depleted T cells, or T cells were the source of the cDNA or gDNA that made up the material.

Sequencing input: peripheral blood. The TCR was taken from a woman in her 70s with COVID-19, enrolled during active disease. The genes are TRBV5-8 and TRBJ2-7; TRBD1 matches 8 bases. Written as DNA, the CDR3 is TGTGCCAGCAGCTTGGACAGGGGGATATACGAGCAGTACTTC. Translated, it gives CASSLDRGIYEQYF.